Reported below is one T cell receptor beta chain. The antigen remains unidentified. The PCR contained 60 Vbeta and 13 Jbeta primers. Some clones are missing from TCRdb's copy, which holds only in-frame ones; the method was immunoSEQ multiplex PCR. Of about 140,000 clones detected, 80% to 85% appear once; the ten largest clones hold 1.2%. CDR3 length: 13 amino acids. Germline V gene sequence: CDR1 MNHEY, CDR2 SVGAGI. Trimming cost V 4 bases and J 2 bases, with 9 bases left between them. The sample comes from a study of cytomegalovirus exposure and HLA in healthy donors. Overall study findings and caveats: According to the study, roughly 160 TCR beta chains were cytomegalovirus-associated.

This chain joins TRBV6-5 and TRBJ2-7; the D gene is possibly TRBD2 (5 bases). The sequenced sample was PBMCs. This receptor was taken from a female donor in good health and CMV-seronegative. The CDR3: CASSSAGTYEQYF. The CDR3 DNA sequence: TGTGCCAGCAGTTCGGCCGGGACCTACGAGCAGTACTTC.